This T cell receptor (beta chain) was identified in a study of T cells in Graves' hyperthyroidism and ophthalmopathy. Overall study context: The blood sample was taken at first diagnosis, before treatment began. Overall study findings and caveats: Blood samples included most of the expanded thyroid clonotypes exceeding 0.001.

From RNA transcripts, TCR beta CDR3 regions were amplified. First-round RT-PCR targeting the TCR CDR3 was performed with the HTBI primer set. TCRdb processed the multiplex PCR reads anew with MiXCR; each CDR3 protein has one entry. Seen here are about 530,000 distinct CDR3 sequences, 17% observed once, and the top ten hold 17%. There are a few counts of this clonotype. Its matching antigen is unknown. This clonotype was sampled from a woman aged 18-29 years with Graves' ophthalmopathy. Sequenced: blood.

The CDR3 protein is CASRQHGGSYEQYF. The CDR3 region has the DNA TGTGCCAGCAGACAACACGGGGGGTCCTACGAGCAGTACTTC. The chain carries TRBV6-2 or TRBV6-3 and TRBJ2-7; 7 bases map to TRBD2. The CDR3 extends over 14 amino acids. V lost 6 bases and J lost 1; bases outside the gene matches: 6. Germline CDR1 is MNHEY and CDR2 is SVGEGT.